This TCR beta chain was found in a study of CD8+CD57+ T cells in acquired aplastic anemia. Study details: Across the sorted CD4+ and CD8+ cells, DNA amounts averaged roughly 3 ug. Average CD4+ read depth in healthy donors was around 10 million reads.

It was genomic DNA that served as the template for profiling TCR beta VDJ and CDR3. TCRdb processed the reads anew with MiXCR; each CDR3 protein has one entry. The sample lists some 220,000 distinct CDR3 sequences, 34% occurring once. The V and J ends lost 3 bases and 2 bases, in that order; junction bases with no gene match: 6. The CDR3 loop spans 17 amino acids. CDR1 is SGHNT, CDR2 YYREEE, per germline (reference sequence). Notes on the study in general: Patients shared some 30 CD8+ CDR3 sequences with controls. Significance was not reached for CD8+ Simpson's diversity between patients and controls.

Remarks on this clonotype: The antigen remains undetermined.

The material sequenced was sorted CD4+, CD8+, or CD8+CD57+ T cells (not recorded which) from PBMCs. The chain has TRBV5-4 and TRBJ2-7, with TRBD2 matching 15 bases. The receptor was isolated from a human donor in good health, serving as a control. The CDR3 region has the DNA TGTGCCAGCAGCTCGGGACTAGCGGGAGGTACGACCTACGAGCAGTACTTC. Protein product: CASSSGLAGGTTYEQYF.